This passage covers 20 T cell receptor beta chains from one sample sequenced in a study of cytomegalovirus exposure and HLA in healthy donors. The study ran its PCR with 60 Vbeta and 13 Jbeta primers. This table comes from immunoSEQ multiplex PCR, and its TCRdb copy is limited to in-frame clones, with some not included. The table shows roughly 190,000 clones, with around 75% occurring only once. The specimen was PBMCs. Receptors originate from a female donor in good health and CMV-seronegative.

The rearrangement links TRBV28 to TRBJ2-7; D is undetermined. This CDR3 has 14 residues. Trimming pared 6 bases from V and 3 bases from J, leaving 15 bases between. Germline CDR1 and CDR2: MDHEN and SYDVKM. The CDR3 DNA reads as TGTGCCAGCAGAACAACCGGGTCCTACTACGAGCAGTACTTC. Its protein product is CASRTTGSYYEQYF.

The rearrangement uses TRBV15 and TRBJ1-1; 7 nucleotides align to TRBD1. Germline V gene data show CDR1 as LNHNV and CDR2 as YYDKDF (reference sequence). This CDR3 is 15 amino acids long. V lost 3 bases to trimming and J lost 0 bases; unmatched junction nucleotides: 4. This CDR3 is CATSREGALNTEAFF. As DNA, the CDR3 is TGTGCCACCAGCAGGGAGGGGGCCCTGAACACTGAAGCTTTCTTT.

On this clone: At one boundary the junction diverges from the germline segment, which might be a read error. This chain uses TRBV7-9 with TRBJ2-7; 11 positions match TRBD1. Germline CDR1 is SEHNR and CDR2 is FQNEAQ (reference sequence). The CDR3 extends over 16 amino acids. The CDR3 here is CSSSSSDWTGGGRQYF. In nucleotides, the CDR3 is TGTTCCAGCAGCTCCTCTGATTGGACAGGGGGCGGGAGGCAGTACTTC.

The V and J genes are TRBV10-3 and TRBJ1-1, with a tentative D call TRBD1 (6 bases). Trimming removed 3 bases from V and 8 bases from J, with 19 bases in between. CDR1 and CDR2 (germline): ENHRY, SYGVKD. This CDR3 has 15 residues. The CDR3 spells CAISDRTTGALEAFF. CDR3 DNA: TGTGCCATCAGTGACCGGACGACAGGAGCCCTGGAAGCTTTCTTT.

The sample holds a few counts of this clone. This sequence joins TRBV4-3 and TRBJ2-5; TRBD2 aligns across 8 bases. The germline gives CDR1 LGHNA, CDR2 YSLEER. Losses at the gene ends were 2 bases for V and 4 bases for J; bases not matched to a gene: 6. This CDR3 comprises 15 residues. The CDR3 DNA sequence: TGCGCCAGCAGCCAAAGGGGGACTAGTCTAGAGACCCAGTACTTC. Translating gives CASSQRGTSLETQYF.

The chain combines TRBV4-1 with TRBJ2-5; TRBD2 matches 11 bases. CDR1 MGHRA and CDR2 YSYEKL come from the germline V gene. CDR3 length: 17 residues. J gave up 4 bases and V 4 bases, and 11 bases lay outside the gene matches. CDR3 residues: CASSLPQALAGGETQYF. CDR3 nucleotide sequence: TGCGCCAGCAGCCTCCCTCAGGCGCTAGCGGGGGGAGAGACCCAGTACTTC.

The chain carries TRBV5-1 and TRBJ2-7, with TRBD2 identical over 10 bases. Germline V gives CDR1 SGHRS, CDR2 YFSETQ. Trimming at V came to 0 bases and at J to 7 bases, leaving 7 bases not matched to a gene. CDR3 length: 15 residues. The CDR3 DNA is TGCGCCAGCAGCTTGGGACTAGCGGGCAGGGGGGAGCAGTACTTC. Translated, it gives CASSLGLAGRGEQYF.

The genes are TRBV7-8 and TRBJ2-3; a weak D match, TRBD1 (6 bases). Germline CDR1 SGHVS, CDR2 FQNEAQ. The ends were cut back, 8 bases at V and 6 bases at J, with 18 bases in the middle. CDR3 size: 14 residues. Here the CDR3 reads CASLGASWGDTQYF. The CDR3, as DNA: TGTGCCAGCTTGGGGGCTAGTTGGGGGGATACGCAGTATTTT.

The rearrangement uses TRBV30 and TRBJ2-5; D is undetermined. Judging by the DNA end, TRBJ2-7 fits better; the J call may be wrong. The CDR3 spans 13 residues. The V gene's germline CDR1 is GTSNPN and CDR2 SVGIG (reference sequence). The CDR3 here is CAWSDGLTYEQYF. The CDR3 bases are TGTGCCTGGAGTGATGGGCTGACCTACGAGCAGTACTTC.

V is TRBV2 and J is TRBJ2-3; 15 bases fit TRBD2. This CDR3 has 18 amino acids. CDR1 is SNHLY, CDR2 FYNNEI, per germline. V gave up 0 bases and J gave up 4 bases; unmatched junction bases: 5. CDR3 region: CASSEAGLAGGRADTQYF. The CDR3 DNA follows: TGTGCCAGCAGTGAAGCTGGACTAGCGGGGGGGCGGGCAGATACGCAGTATTTT.

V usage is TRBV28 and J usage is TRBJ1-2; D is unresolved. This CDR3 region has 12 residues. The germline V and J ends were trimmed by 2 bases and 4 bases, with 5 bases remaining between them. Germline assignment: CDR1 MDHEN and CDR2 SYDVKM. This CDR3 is CASSLGGYGYTF. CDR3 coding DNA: TGTGCCAGCAGTTTAGGCGGCTATGGCTACACCTTC.

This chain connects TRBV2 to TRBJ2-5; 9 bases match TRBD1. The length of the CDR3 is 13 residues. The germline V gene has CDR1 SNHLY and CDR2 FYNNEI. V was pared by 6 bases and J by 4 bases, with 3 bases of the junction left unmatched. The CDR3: CASRGTGLETQYF. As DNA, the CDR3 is TGTGCCAGCAGGGGGACAGGGTTAGAGACCCAGTACTTC.

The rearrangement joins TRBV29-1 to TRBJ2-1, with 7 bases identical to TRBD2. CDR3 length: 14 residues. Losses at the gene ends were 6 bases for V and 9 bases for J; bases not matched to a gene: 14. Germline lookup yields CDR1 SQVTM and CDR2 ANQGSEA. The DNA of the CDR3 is TGCAGCGTCGGCACGGGGGGAACCCTACCTGAGCAGTTCTTC. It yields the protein CSVGTGGTLPEQFF.

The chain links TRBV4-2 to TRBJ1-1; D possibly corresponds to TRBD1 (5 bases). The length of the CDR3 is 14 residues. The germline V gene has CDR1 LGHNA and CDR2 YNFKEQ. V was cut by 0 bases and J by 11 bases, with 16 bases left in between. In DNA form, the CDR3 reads TGTGCCAGCAGCCAAGATCCCCAGGGCCGGCGGGCTTTCTTT. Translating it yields CASSQDPQGRRAFF.

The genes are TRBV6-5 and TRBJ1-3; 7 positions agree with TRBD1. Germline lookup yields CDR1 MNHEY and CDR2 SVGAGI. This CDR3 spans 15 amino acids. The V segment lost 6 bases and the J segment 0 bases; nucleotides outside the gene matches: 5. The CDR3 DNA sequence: TGTGCCAGCAGGAAACAGGGGAGCTCTGGAAACACCATATATTTT. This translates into CASRKQGSSGNTIYF.

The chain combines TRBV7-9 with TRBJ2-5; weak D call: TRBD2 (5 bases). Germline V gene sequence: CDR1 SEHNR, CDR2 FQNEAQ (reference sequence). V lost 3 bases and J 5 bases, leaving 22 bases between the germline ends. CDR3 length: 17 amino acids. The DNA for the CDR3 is TGTGCCAGCAGCTTTTTGGCGGGCTCCCCAAGAAGGGAGACCCAGTACTTC. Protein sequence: CASSFLAGSPRRETQYF.

The chain's CDR3 is CASSGSGTVNTEAFF. The CDR3 region has the DNA TGCGCCAGCAGCGGATCCGGGACAGTGAACACTGAAGCTTTCTTT. V usage is TRBV5-1 and J usage is TRBJ1-1; 7 nucleotides match TRBD1. The CDR3 contains 15 residues. Unmatched junction bases numbered 6, after V lost 4 bases and J lost 0 bases. CDR1 SGHRS and CDR2 YFSETQ come from the germline V gene.

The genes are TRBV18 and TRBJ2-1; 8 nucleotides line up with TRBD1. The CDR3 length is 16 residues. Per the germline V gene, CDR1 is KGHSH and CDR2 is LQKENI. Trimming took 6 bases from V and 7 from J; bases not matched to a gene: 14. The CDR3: CASSREGQALTNEQFF. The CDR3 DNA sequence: TGTGCCAGCTCGCGAGAGGGACAGGCCTTGACGAATGAGCAGTTCTTC.

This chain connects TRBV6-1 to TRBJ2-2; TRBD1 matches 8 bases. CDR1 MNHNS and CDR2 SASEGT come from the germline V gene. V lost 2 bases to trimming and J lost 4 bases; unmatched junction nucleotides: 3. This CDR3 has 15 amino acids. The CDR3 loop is CASSEQGAVTGELFF. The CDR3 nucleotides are TGTGCCAGCAGTGAACAGGGGGCCGTCACCGGGGAGCTGTTTTTT.

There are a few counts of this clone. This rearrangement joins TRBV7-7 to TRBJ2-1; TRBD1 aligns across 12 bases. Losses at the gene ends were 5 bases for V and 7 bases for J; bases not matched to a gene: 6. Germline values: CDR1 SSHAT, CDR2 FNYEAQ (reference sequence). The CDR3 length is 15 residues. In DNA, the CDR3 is TGTGCCAGCAGCGTCGGGACAGGGGGCCCAAATGAGCAGTTCTTC. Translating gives CASSVGTGGPNEQFF.